This is a list of T cell receptor beta chains from one sample in a study of a mutant IDH1 vaccine in newly diagnosed glioma. The table came from immunoSEQ multiplex PCR; TCRdb's copy has only in-frame clones and leaves some out. Of around 53,000 clones in the sample, 86% were seen once. The starting material was PBMCs, obtained from a glioma patient treated with radiotherapy, temozolomide or both. These receptors were collected from a man aged 40-55 years with glioma. CDR3s include the opening cysteine and the closing phenylalanine or tryptophan. D genes are given only for firm matches.

V	D	J	CDR3	DNA
TRBV11-3	-	TRBJ1-2	CASSFSLNYGYTF	TGTGCCAGCAGCTTTAGCCTCAACTATGGCTACACCTTC
TRBV5-1	-	TRBJ2-6	CASSLGADSGANVLTF	TGCGCCAGCAGCTTGGGGGCTGACTCTGGGGCCAACGTCCTGACTTTC
TRBV19	TRBD2	TRBJ2-1	CASSITPSGGQFF	TGTGCCAGTAGTATAACGCCTAGCGGGGGGCAGTTCTTC
TRBV6-5	-	TRBJ2-7	CASSDDRATRQYF	TGTGCCAGCAGCGACGACCGGGCTACGCGGCAGTACTTC
TRBV29-1	TRBD1	TRBJ1-1	CSVDTQGATAFF	TGCAGCGTTGATACACAGGGGGCGACGGCTTTCTTT
TRBV6-1	TRBD2	TRBJ2-7	CASSESASGKPEQYF	TGTGCCAGCAGTGAATCAGCTAGCGGTAAACCTGAGCAGTACTTC
TRBV29-1	-	TRBJ2-5	CSVNRQGGGETQYF	TGCAGCGTTAACCGACAGGGAGGCGGGGAGACCCAGTACTTC
TRBV5-8	TRBD1	TRBJ2-5	CASSPYRGLGETQYF	TGTGCCAGCAGCCCTTACAGGGGGCTAGGGGAGACCCAGTACTTC
TRBV4-2	-	TRBJ2-5	CASSPITGLEETQYF	TGTGCCAGCAGCCCGATTACAGGGTTGGAAGAGACCCAGTACTTC
TRBV15	-	TRBJ2-3	CATSSPAMVTDTQYF	TGTGCCACCAGCAGTCCGGCGATGGTAACAGATACGCAGTATTTT
TRBV29-1	-	TRBJ1-2	CSVEDARRGGYTF	TGCAGCGTTGAAGATGCCAGGAGAGGTGGCTACACCTTT
TRBV9	-	TRBJ2-3	CASSVVGSTDTQYF	TGTGCCAGCAGCGTAGTGGGCAGCACAGATACGCAGTATTTT
TRBV9	-	TRBJ2-5	CASSVEPTGQETQYF	TGTGCCAGCAGTGTAGAACCGACCGGCCAAGAGACCCAGTACTTC